The source of this T cell receptor (beta chain) is a study of beta chain features in type 1 diabetes. General observations from the study: Shorter TCRB CDR3s, moderately but significantly so, marked every one of the four CD4+ subsets in Type 1 diabetes patients.

The CDR3 contains 15 residues. Germline CDR1 reads SGHTA; CDR2 reads FQGTGA. V was clipped by 5 bases and J by 3 bases, with 14 bases between them. The study reverse transcribed the entire isolated RNA, so it sequenced expressed TCRB transcripts. A few million reads were obtained on average from naive, central memory and regulatory T cell samples. Repertoires were generated with immunoSEQ multiplex PCR, while TCRdb's copy carries only in-frame clones and drops some. The data contain hundreds of thousands of clones, approximately 10% of them seen just once; the ten biggest clones take up more than 0.015%. Concerning this clone: What it binds is unknown.

The clonotype comes from a man aged 25 to 40 with type 1 diabetes. The source material was naive CD4+ T cells from blood. The V gene is TRBV7-3, the J gene TRBJ2-1, with D possibly TRBD1 on 5 matching bases. CDR3 in DNA: TGTGCCAGCAGCCAGGGCCCCACGGGCTACAATGAGCAGTTCTTC. It encodes CASSQGPTGYNEQFF. The full variable domain, with the rest looked up from reference TRBV7-3 and TRBJ2-1, is GAGVSQTPSNKVTEKGKYVELRCDPISGHTALYWYRQSLGQGPEFLIYFQGTGAADDSGLPNDRFFAVRPEGSVSTLKIQRTERGDSAVYLCASSQGPTGYNEQFFGPGTRLTVL.